This T cell receptor beta chain comes out of a study of response to subunit inactivated influenza vaccine. Whole-study findings and limits: After each seasonal influenza vaccination, few new T cells are recruited, the authors suggested.

Each CDR3 protein gets one entry after TCRdb re-called the RT-PCR reads with MiXCR. The top ten hold 1.5% to 2% of the sample, which has roughly 500,000 distinct CDR3 sequences, about 25% seen once. Germline assignment: CDR1 SGHRS and CDR2 YFSETQ. V lost 4 bases, J lost 2 bases, and 15 bases lay in between. CDR3 length: 16 residues. In this sample, this clonotype turned up a few times. What it binds is not known. The starting material was CD4+ T cells sorted from PBMCs, obtained more than 4 days after vaccination. V and J are TRBV5-1 and TRBJ2-2, with D possibly TRBD1 on 6 matching bases. The receptor comes from a man aged 50-60 years who received an inactivated influenza vaccine. The CDR3 bases are TGCGCCAGCAGCACCACGGGACACCCAAACACCGGGGAGCTGTTTTTT. Translating it yields CASSTTGHPNTGELFF.